Following are 31 T cell receptor beta chains from one sample sequenced in a study of technical replicates of blood from a handful of donors. The data were produced by immunoSEQ multiplex PCR, yet TCRdb's version contains in-frame clones alone and is incomplete. This sample has more than 80,000 clones, with 90% to 97% found just once. Sequencing input: T cells isolated from PBMCs. All receptors derive from a human donor in good health.

CDR3 sequence: CASSESLARYNEQFF. The DNA of the CDR3 is TGCGCCAGCAGTGAGTCACTAGCGCGTTACAATGAGCAGTTCTTC. The V call is TRBV10-1, the J call TRBJ2-1; 7 nucleotides line up with TRBD2. There are 15 residues in the CDR3. V trimming: 0 bases; J trimming: 4 bases; junction bases outside the gene matches: 3. Germline assignment: CDR1 WNHNN and CDR2 SYGVQD (reference sequence).

V is TRBV4-1 and J is TRBJ2-2; TRBD1 matches at 10 bases. The germline CDR1 and CDR2 sequences are MGHRA and YSYEKL. CDR3 length: 15 amino acids. With 5 bases clipped from V and 4 bases from J, the junction kept 4 bases outside the gene matches. CDR3 nucleotide sequence: TGCGCCAGCAGCTTCCGGGACAGGGGCACCGGGGAGCTGTTTTTT. Protein: CASSFRDRGTGELFF.

This chain connects TRBV29-1 to TRBJ2-3; D perhaps matches TRBD1 (5 bases). The CDR3 has 13 residues. The germline V gene has CDR1 SQVTM and CDR2 ANQGSEA. Trimming stripped 4 bases from V and 2 bases from J, with 10 bases between. The CDR3 nucleotides are TGCAGCGTTGCAGGACACTTCACAGATACGCAGTATTTT. Protein sequence: CSVAGHFTDTQYF.

The rearrangement links TRBV27 to TRBJ2-7; 7 nucleotides line up with TRBD1. This CDR3 has 14 residues. The J segment lost 0 bases and the V segment lost 3 bases, leaving 2 bases of the junction unmatched. Per the germline V gene, CDR1 is MNHEY and CDR2 is SMNVEV (reference sequence). CDR3 DNA: TGTGCCAGCAGTTTGTGGGACAGCTCCTACGAGCAGTACTTC. It codes for CASSLWDSSYEQYF.

This clone appeared a single time. CDR3 sequence (DNA): TGTGCCAGCTCACCGCTGGGGACAGGCAACACCGGGGAGCTGTTTTTT. The encoded protein is CASSPLGTGNTGELFF. This rearrangement joins TRBV18 to TRBJ2-2, with 8 bases aligning to TRBD1. The CDR3 runs 16 residues. Unmatched junction bases numbered 5, after V lost 3 bases and J lost 2 bases. Germline assignment: CDR1 KGHSH and CDR2 LQKENI. Filled out from reference TRBV18 and TRBJ2-2, the complete variable domain reads NAGVMQNPRHLVRRRGQEARLRCSPMKGHSHVYWYRQLPEEGLKFMVYLQKENIIDESGMPKERFSAEFPKEGPSILRIQQVVRGDSAAYFCASSPLGTGNTGELFFGEGSRLTVL.

The gene calls are TRBV9 and TRBJ2-1, with 15 positions matching TRBD2. Trimming removed 3 bases from V and 8 bases from J; junction bases left unmatched: 6. The CDR3 runs to 16 residues. CDR1 and CDR2 from the germline V gene are SGDLS and YYNGEE. The CDR3 spells CASSAGGLAGGYEQFF. The DNA for the CDR3 is TGTGCCAGCAGCGCGGGGGGACTAGCGGGGGGCTATGAGCAGTTCTTC.

The V call is TRBV28, the J call TRBJ2-7; 7 positions agree with TRBD1. The CDR3 loop spans 14 amino acids. V was clipped by 3 bases and J by 7 bases; unmatched bases: 9. The germline V gene encodes CDR1 MDHEN and CDR2 SYDVKM. In DNA, the CDR3 is TGTGCCAGCAGTTTCAACAGGGGAGTGGGGGAGCAGTACTTC. It specifies CASSFNRGVGEQYF.

The chain joins TRBV6-1 to TRBJ2-3; 10 bases line up with TRBD2. The V segment lost 5 bases and the J segment 6 bases; nucleotides outside the gene matches: 8. The CDR3 is 15 amino acids. Germline V gives CDR1 MNHNS, CDR2 SASEGT. CDR3 DNA: TGTGCCAGCAGTCGAGCGGGGGGGGTCGGGGATACGCAGTATTTT. The encoded protein is CASSRAGGVGDTQYF.

The rearrangement uses TRBV4-2 and TRBJ2-2; 10 positions match TRBD1. After removal of 2 bases from V and 1 base from J, the junction contained 4 bases not matched to a gene. The germline gives CDR1 LGHNA, CDR2 YNFKEQ. The CDR3 spans 17 residues. CDR3 sequence: CASSQTGTGVNTGELFF. CDR3 in DNA: TGTGCCAGCAGCCAAACGGGGACAGGGGTGAACACCGGGGAGCTGTTTTTT.

This chain links TRBV10-3 with TRBJ1-5; D call uncertain. This CDR3 contains 14 residues. Deletions cut 2 bases from V and 0 bases from J, with 5 bases between. Germline V CDR1 and CDR2: ENHRY, SYGVKD. The CDR3 reads CAISEGASNQPQHF. CDR3 bases: TGTGCCATCAGTGAGGGAGCTAGCAATCAGCCCCAGCATTTT.

This clone was detected a few times. The chain uses TRBV18 and TRBJ2-2, with TRBD2 identical over 7 bases. This CDR3 is built from 15 residues. The V and J ends lost 6 bases and 7 bases, in that order; junction bases with no gene match: 11. The germline CDR1 and CDR2 sequences are KGHSH and LQKENI. In nucleotides, the CDR3 is TGTGCCAGCTCGCCTGGCGGGAGCATGGACGGGGAGCTGTTTTTT. The encoded protein is CASSPGGSMDGELFF.

V and J are TRBV5-4 and TRBJ2-1, with TRBD1 identical over 7 bases. V gave up 3 bases and J gave up 5 bases; unmatched junction bases: 2. The CDR3 is 13 residues long. The germline V gene encodes CDR1 SGHNT and CDR2 YYREEE (reference sequence). The CDR3: CASSSGTDNEQFF. CDR3 nucleotide sequence: TGTGCCAGCAGCTCCGGGACAGACAATGAGCAGTTCTTC.

The V and J genes are TRBV5-1 and TRBJ2-7; 11 bases are shared with TRBD2. The CDR3 contains 15 residues. The V gene end was trimmed by 6 bases and the J gene end by 4 bases; junction bases not matched to a gene: 9. Germline V gene lookup returns CDR1 SGHRS and CDR2 YFSETQ. This CDR3 is CASTPTSGRIYEQYF. CDR3 coding DNA: TGCGCCAGCACCCCTACTAGCGGGAGAATTTACGAGCAGTACTTC.

This chain joins TRBV29-1 and TRBJ2-2, with 8 bases aligning to TRBD1. In germline, CDR1 is SQVTM, CDR2 ANQGSEA. The trim removed 5 bases at V and 6 bases at J, leaving 8 bases unmatched. The CDR3 runs to 14 residues. CDR3 in amino acids: CSVSGQGTAGELFF. CDR3 nucleotides: TGCAGCGTTAGCGGACAGGGCACCGCCGGGGAGCTGTTTTTT.

V gene TRBV30 combines with J gene TRBJ1-1, with D possibly TRBD1 on 6 matching bases. This CDR3 is 14 amino acids long. The ends were cut back, 4 bases at V and 3 bases at J, with 15 bases in the middle. The V gene's germline CDR1 is GTSNPN and CDR2 SVGIG (reference sequence). The DNA of the CDR3 is TGTGCCTGGATGGGGGCGCGTGGGGACACTGAAGCTTTCTTT. This encodes CAWMGARGDTEAFF.

Here the CDR3 reads CASSREGDEQFF. The CDR3 nucleotides read TGTGCCAGCAGCAGGGAAGGGGATGAGCAGTTCTTC. This chain joins TRBV6-4 and TRBJ2-1, with D possibly being TRBD1 (5 bases). Trimming took off 6 bases at V and 8 bases at J, with 11 bases between the two ends. The CDR3 spans 12 residues. The V gene's germline CDR1 is MRHNA and CDR2 SNTAGT.

The chain recombines TRBV5-6 with TRBJ1-3; D unresolved. The V gene's germline CDR1 is SGHDT and CDR2 YYEEEE. Trimming removed 2 bases from V and 1 base from J, with 7 bases in between. The CDR3 covers 14 residues. The CDR3, as DNA: TGTGCCAGCAGCTTATCGGGATCTGGAAACACCATATATTTT. It codes for CASSLSGSGNTIYF. The whole variable domain, filled in from reference TRBV5-6 and TRBJ1-3, reads DAGVTQSPTHLIKTRGQQVTLRCSPKSGHDTVSWYQQALGQGPQFIFQYYEEEERQRGNFPDRFSGHQFPNYSSELNVNALLLGDSALYLCASSLSGSGNTIYFGEGSWLTVV.

The chain carries TRBV10-2 and TRBJ2-2; weak D call: TRBD2 (6 bases). Trimming cost V 8 bases and J 0 bases, with 10 bases left between them. Germline V lookup: CDR1 WSHSY, CDR2 SAAADI. The CDR3 runs to 14 residues. CDR3 in amino acids: CASRGLTNTGELFF. The DNA for the CDR3 is TGCGCCAGCCGGGGACTTACGAACACCGGGGAGCTGTTTTTT.

J is TRBJ2-3 and V is TRBV23-1, with 9 bases fitting TRBD2. TRBV23-1 has ORF status, its function being uncertain. Trimming cost V 0 bases and J 7 bases; bases outside gene matches: 14. CDR3 length equals 18 residues. CDR3 protein: CASSQSGRRRGGKYTQYF. The CDR3 DNA is TGCGCCAGCAGTCAATCGGGGAGGCGGCGGGGGGGCAAGTATACGCAGTATTTT.

This clone has just one count. This chain connects TRBV11-2 to TRBJ1-1; D is ambiguous. Germline values: CDR1 SGHAT, CDR2 FQNNGV. The length of the CDR3 is 13 residues. The V gene lost 3 bases and the J gene lost 7 bases, with 12 bases spanning the gap. CDR3 nucleotide sequence: TGTGCCAGCAGCTTTTGGGTCGGGGATGAAGCTTTCTTT. Translated, it gives CASSFWVGDEAFF. Filled out from reference TRBV11-2 and TRBJ1-1, the complete variable domain reads EAGVAQSPRYKIIEKRQSVAFWCNPISGHATLYWYQQILGQGPKLLIQFQNNGVVDDSQLPKDRFSAERLKGVDSTLKIQPAKLEDSAVYLCASSFWVGDEAFFGQGTRLTVV.

V is TRBV2 and J is TRBJ2-7; 7 nucleotides match TRBD2. This CDR3 comprises 14 residues. Germline V gene data show CDR1 as SNHLY and CDR2 as FYNNEI. V was clipped by 7 bases and J by 1 base; unmatched bases: 7. CDR3 loop: CASIPGGGSYEQYF. In DNA, the CDR3 is TGTGCCAGCATCCCGGGAGGAGGATCCTACGAGCAGTACTTC.

V and J are TRBV19 and TRBJ1-1, with 7 bases fitting TRBD1. V trimming: 7 bases; J trimming: 3 bases; junction bases outside the gene matches: 8. Germline V gene data show CDR1 as LNHDA and CDR2 as SQIVND (reference sequence). CDR3 length: 14 residues. CDR3 in DNA: TGTGCCAGTACTCTACCCGGGACAGACACTGAAGCTTTCTTT. Translated: CASTLPGTDTEAFF.

The chain links TRBV7-2 to TRBJ2-2, with D perhaps TRBD1 (5 bases). This CDR3 comprises 15 residues. Germline values: CDR1 SGHTA, CDR2 FQGNSA. Trimming took off 4 bases at V and 3 bases at J, with 12 bases between the two ends. The CDR3, as DNA: TGTGCCAGCAGCTGGGCAGGGCCGGACACCGGGGAGCTGTTTTTT. It codes for CASSWAGPDTGELFF.

The chain has TRBV27 and TRBJ2-7; 8 nucleotides match TRBD1. V lost 4 bases, J lost 6 bases, and 23 bases stayed unmatched. CDR3 size: 19 residues. Per the germline V gene, CDR1 is MNHEY and CDR2 is SMNVEV (reference sequence). CDR3 in amino acids: CASSSNSRTGNPFGGEQYF. CDR3 nucleotides: TGTGCCAGCAGTTCCAACTCCCGGACAGGGAACCCCTTCGGAGGCGAGCAGTACTTC.

This clone has just one count. V gene TRBV9 combines with J gene TRBJ2-7, with TRBD2 matching over 8 bases. There are 14 residues in the CDR3. V shed 0 bases and J 3 bases; nucleotides not matched to a gene: 2. Germline V gene lookup returns CDR1 SGDLS and CDR2 YYNGEE. For the CDR3, the DNA is TGTGCCAGCAGCGTAGGGCTAGCGGGCTACGAGCAGTACTTC. Encoded protein: CASSVGLAGYEQYF.

This chain uses TRBV4-1 with TRBJ2-1; 8 nucleotides match TRBD2. The CDR3 extends over 15 amino acids. Looked up from germline, CDR1 is MGHRA and CDR2 is YSYEKL. V shed 2 bases, J shed 9 bases, and the junction held 9 bases outside the gene matches. The CDR3 loop reads CASSQSGTSSSEQFF. CDR3 nucleotides: TGCGCCAGCAGCCAAAGTGGGACTAGTTCTTCTGAGCAGTTCTTC.

The rearrangement joins TRBV15 to TRBJ1-1; D is unclear. In germline, CDR1 is LNHNV, CDR2 YYDKDF (reference sequence). CDR3 size: 14 residues. The V end lost 0 bases, the J end lost 3 bases, and 8 bases lay between the germline ends. The CDR3 reads CATSRDEADTEAFF. As DNA, the CDR3 is TGTGCCACCAGCAGAGATGAGGCGGACACTGAAGCTTTCTTT.

This clone was seen a single time. V and J are TRBV19 and TRBJ1-5; TRBD1 is a possible D gene (6 bases). CDR1 LNHDA and CDR2 SQIVND come from the germline V gene (reference sequence). The V end lost 7 bases, the J end lost 0 bases, and 13 bases lay between the germline ends. The CDR3 consists of 15 residues. The CDR3 sequence: CASTLGGLSNQPQHF. Written as DNA, the CDR3 is TGTGCCAGTACCTTGGGGGGGCTTAGCAATCAGCCCCAGCATTTT.

This sequence joins TRBV7-2 and TRBJ2-7; possible D gene TRBD2, 5 bases. Trimming pared 1 base from V and 3 bases from J, leaving 13 bases between. This CDR3 is built from 15 residues. Germline values: CDR1 SGHTA, CDR2 FQGNSA. The chain's CDR3 is CASSLEGLAIYEQYF. The CDR3 DNA is TGTGCCAGCAGCTTAGAGGGCCTAGCAATCTACGAGCAGTACTTC.

The CDR3 region has the DNA TGCAGCGTTGACGGGCTAGCGGGAGGTTACGAGCAGTACTTC. It yields the protein CSVDGLAGGYEQYF. The chain recombines TRBV29-1 with TRBJ2-7; 11 nucleotides match TRBD2. The CDR3 loop spans 14 amino acids. After removal of 3 bases from V and 4 bases from J, the junction contained 5 bases not matched to a gene. CDR1 SQVTM and CDR2 ANQGSEA come from the germline V gene.

This rearrangement joins TRBV18 to TRBJ1-5; D uncertain. Per the germline V gene, CDR1 is KGHSH and CDR2 is LQKENI. This CDR3 is built from 14 residues. V was cut by 3 bases and J by 2 bases, with 8 bases left in between. The DNA of the CDR3 is TGTGCCAGCTCACCCCCCGGTGGCAATCAGCCCCAGCATTTT. This gives the protein CASSPPGGNQPQHF.